A selection of T cell receptor beta chains follows, all from one sample in a study of cytomegalovirus exposure and HLA in healthy donors. Assay used: immunoSEQ multiplex PCR; TCRdb lists only in-frame clones, some missing. The table includes 200,000 or so clones, around 75% detected once. The sequencing sample was made of PBMCs. These receptors were collected from a woman younger than 45 in good health and CMV-seropositive. Both conserved end residues are part of each CDR3. The D gene is left open where the match is weak.

D gene: TRBD1
J gene: TRBJ1-2
V gene: TRBV11-2
CDR3 protein: CASSLDQGVIYGYTF

D gene: NA
J gene: TRBJ2-5
V gene: TRBV5-4
CDR3 protein: CASSLKGVGQETQYF

D gene: TRBD1
J gene: TRBJ2-3
V gene: TRBV2
CDR3 protein: CASSEVRGTGDTDTQYF

D gene: TRBD2
J gene: TRBJ2-1
V gene: TRBV15
CDR3 protein: CATSREPPGLGRNEQFF

D gene: TRBD1
J gene: TRBJ2-7
V gene: TRBV2
CDR3 protein: CASRPGQGAYEQYF

D gene: TRBD1
J gene: TRBJ1-2
V gene: TRBV5-4
CDR3 protein: CASSSRTGPYGYTF

D gene: NA
J gene: TRBJ2-7
V gene: TRBV5-1
CDR3 protein: CASSSARGSGEQYF

D gene: TRBD2
J gene: TRBJ2-2
V gene: TRBV4-1
CDR3 protein: CASSQDWTSGNAGELFF

D gene: NA
J gene: TRBJ1-2
V gene: TRBV5-6
CDR3 protein: CASSLAGQQRYTF

D gene: TRBD2
J gene: NA
V gene: TRBV6-5
CDR3 protein: CASSYSAGEGEQYF

D gene: NA
J gene: TRBJ2-1
V gene: TRBV4-1
CDR3 protein: CASSQDPTDPLQFF

D gene: NA
J gene: TRBJ1-6
V gene: TRBV27
CDR3 protein: CASSVAGSSPLHF

D gene: NA
J gene: TRBJ1-2
V gene: TRBV5-4
CDR3 protein: CASSLGGVTRNYGYTF

D gene: NA
J gene: TRBJ1-2
V gene: TRBV4-3
CDR3 protein: CASSQGPTNYGYTF

D gene: NA
J gene: TRBJ2-3
V gene: TRBV7-9
CDR3 protein: CASSLSPTGTQYF

D gene: NA
J gene: TRBJ1-6
V gene: TRBV19
CDR3 protein: CASSIRGGNSPLHF

D gene: NA
J gene: TRBJ2-1
V gene: TRBV7-8
CDR3 protein: CASSLLADYNEQFF

D gene: TRBD1
J gene: TRBJ1-1
V gene: TRBV19
CDR3 protein: CASSQPRQGNTEAFF

D gene: NA
J gene: TRBJ2-6
V gene: TRBV2
CDR3 protein: CASRGGQLAGANVLTF

D gene: TRBD1
J gene: TRBJ2-7
V gene: TRBV5-4
CDR3 protein: CASSLRDSYEQYF

D gene: TRBD2
J gene: TRBJ2-2
V gene: TRBV11-2
CDR3 protein: CASSRLAGGSPAGELFF

D gene: NA
J gene: TRBJ1-1
V gene: TRBV5-1
CDR3 protein: CASSLRGLTEAFF

D gene: TRBD1
J gene: TRBJ1-1
V gene: TRBV18
CDR3 protein: CASSPVDRGWGALNTEAFF

D gene: TRBD1
J gene: TRBJ1-2
V gene: TRBV7-2
CDR3 protein: CASRSTGTFYGYTF

D gene: NA
J gene: TRBJ1-2
V gene: TRBV28
CDR3 protein: CASSFSGVGGYTF

D gene: NA
J gene: TRBJ2-5
V gene: TRBV19
CDR3 protein: CASSPRLVRQETQYF

D gene: TRBD1
J gene: TRBJ1-2
V gene: TRBV6-5
CDR3 protein: CASSYRTGTSGYTF

D gene: TRBD2
J gene: TRBJ2-1
V gene: TRBV19
CDR3 protein: CASRILAGGNEQFF

D gene: NA
J gene: TRBJ2-5
V gene: TRBV18
CDR3 protein: CASSPVTVQETQYF

D gene: TRBD1
J gene: TRBJ2-5
V gene: TRBV19
CDR3 protein: CASSMGGGTGLRETQYF

D gene: NA
J gene: TRBJ2-7
V gene: TRBV21-1
CDR3 protein: CASSNRDTGSDEQYF

D gene: TRBD1
J gene: TRBJ2-7
V gene: TRBV12-5
CDR3 protein: CASGLDRGTAEQYF

D gene: NA
J gene: TRBJ2-2
V gene: TRBV10-3
CDR3 protein: CAISETTRRTGELFF

D gene: TRBD2
J gene: TRBJ2-2
V gene: TRBV11-2
CDR3 protein: CASSPGLVAGELFF

D gene: NA
J gene: TRBJ1-1
V gene: TRBV4-3
CDR3 protein: CASSQAGEAFF

D gene: NA
J gene: TRBJ2-5
V gene: TRBV14
CDR3 protein: CASSQGGMEVETQYF

D gene: TRBD2
J gene: TRBJ2-7
V gene: TRBV10-3
CDR3 protein: CAIRGTERGTYEQYF

D gene: TRBD1
J gene: TRBJ1-2
V gene: TRBV28
CDR3 protein: CASSSPGQGNPGTF

D gene: NA
J gene: TRBJ2-7
V gene: TRBV15
CDR3 protein: CATSRDLEKGRGFEQYF

D gene: NA
J gene: TRBJ2-7
V gene: TRBV10-2
CDR3 protein: CASSESRSEQYF

D gene: TRBD1
J gene: TRBJ2-1
V gene: TRBV5-1
CDR3 protein: CASSPVPGQGTVGAEQFF

D gene: NA
J gene: TRBJ2-3
V gene: TRBV19
CDR3 protein: CASSLLDTQYF

D gene: NA
J gene: TRBJ1-1
V gene: TRBV7-9
CDR3 protein: CASSFNSLNDFF